A selection of T cell receptor beta chains follows, all from one sample in a study of cytomegalovirus exposure and HLA in healthy donors. Method: immunoSEQ multiplex PCR; TCRdb's copy keeps in-frame clones and lacks some. The table lists 100,000 to 150,000 clones, 74% of them singletons. The specimen was PBMCs. The receptors shown here come from a male donor in good health and CMV-seronegative. The CDR3 runs from the conserved cysteine through the conserved F or W. A D gene is named only where the DNA matches it firmly. Clone size appears in some rows only: once, few, many, or a class for an expanded clone.

TRBJ2-2	.	15	TRBV5-4	TRBD2	TGTGCCAGCAGCATACAAGCGGGAGCTGCCGGGGAGCTGTTTTTT	CASSIQAGAAGELFF
TRBJ2-5	few	15	TRBV5-1	.	TGCGCCAGCAGCTCGCTACAGGGTTCTCAAGAGACCCAGTACTTC	CASSSLQGSQETQYF
TRBJ2-7	.	12	TRBV7-9	.	TGTGCCAGCAGCTTAATAGAGGTTCAGCAGTACTTC	CASSLIEVQQYF
TRBJ2-5	once	13	TRBV7-2	.	TGTGCCAGCAGCTTTCAGCGCGGGGAGACCCAGTACTTC	CASSFQRGETQYF
TRBJ1-1	once	13	TRBV28	TRBD1	TGTGCCAGCTCACAGGGGACACCCACTGAAGCTTTCTTT	CASSQGTPTEAFF
TRBJ1-1	.	15	TRBV7-9	.	TGTGCCAGCAGCCCAGGGACAATAGGAGACACTGAAGCTTTCTTT	CASSPGTIGDTEAFF
TRBJ2-3	.	16	TRBV2	TRBD2	TGTGCCAGCAAACGCTATGCGGGGGGGCCAGAAGATACGCAGTATTTT	CASKRYAGGPEDTQYF
TRBJ2-1	.	16	TRBV7-9	TRBD1	TGTTCCAGCAGCTTCCGGGGACAGGGGTACTACAATGAGCAGTTCTTC	CSSSFRGQGYYNEQFF
TRBJ2-3	once	17	TRBV11-3	TRBD2	TGTGCCAGCAGCTTTTCTGGGACTAGCGGGGGGTTCGATACGCAGTATTTT	CASSFSGTSGGFDTQYF
TRBJ2-5	.	16	TRBV7-9	.	TGTGCCAGCAGCTTAGTCTCTGGCCCCCAGGGTGAGACCCAGTACTTC	CASSLVSGPQGETQYF
TRBJ2-7	.	16	TRBV5-1	.	TGCGCCAGCAGCCCGGCTGGGCTCAGGGGTGATCACGAGCAGTACTTC	CASSPAGLRGDHEQYF
TRBJ2-5	.	16	TRBV7-3	.	TGTGCCAGCAGCTTATCTGGCGGGGGCCCGCGATCGGCCCAGTACTTC	CASSLSGGGPRSAQYF
TRBJ1-1	.	13	TRBV30	TRBD1	TGTGCCTGGTCGGGACAGATGAACACTGAAGCTTTCTTT	CAWSGQMNTEAFF
TRBJ1-4	.	14	TRBV9	.	TGTGCCAGCAGCGTAGGACAGTCTAATGAAAAACTGTTTTTT	CASSVGQSNEKLFF
TRBJ2-1	few	15	TRBV19	.	TGTGCCAGTACCCAACCGGGAGGACAGTCCAATGAGCAGTTCTTC	CASTQPGGQSNEQFF
TRBJ2-1	.	13	TRBV6-6	.	TGTGCCAGCATACGAATAGGGGACAATGAGCAGTTCTTC	CASIRIGDNEQFF